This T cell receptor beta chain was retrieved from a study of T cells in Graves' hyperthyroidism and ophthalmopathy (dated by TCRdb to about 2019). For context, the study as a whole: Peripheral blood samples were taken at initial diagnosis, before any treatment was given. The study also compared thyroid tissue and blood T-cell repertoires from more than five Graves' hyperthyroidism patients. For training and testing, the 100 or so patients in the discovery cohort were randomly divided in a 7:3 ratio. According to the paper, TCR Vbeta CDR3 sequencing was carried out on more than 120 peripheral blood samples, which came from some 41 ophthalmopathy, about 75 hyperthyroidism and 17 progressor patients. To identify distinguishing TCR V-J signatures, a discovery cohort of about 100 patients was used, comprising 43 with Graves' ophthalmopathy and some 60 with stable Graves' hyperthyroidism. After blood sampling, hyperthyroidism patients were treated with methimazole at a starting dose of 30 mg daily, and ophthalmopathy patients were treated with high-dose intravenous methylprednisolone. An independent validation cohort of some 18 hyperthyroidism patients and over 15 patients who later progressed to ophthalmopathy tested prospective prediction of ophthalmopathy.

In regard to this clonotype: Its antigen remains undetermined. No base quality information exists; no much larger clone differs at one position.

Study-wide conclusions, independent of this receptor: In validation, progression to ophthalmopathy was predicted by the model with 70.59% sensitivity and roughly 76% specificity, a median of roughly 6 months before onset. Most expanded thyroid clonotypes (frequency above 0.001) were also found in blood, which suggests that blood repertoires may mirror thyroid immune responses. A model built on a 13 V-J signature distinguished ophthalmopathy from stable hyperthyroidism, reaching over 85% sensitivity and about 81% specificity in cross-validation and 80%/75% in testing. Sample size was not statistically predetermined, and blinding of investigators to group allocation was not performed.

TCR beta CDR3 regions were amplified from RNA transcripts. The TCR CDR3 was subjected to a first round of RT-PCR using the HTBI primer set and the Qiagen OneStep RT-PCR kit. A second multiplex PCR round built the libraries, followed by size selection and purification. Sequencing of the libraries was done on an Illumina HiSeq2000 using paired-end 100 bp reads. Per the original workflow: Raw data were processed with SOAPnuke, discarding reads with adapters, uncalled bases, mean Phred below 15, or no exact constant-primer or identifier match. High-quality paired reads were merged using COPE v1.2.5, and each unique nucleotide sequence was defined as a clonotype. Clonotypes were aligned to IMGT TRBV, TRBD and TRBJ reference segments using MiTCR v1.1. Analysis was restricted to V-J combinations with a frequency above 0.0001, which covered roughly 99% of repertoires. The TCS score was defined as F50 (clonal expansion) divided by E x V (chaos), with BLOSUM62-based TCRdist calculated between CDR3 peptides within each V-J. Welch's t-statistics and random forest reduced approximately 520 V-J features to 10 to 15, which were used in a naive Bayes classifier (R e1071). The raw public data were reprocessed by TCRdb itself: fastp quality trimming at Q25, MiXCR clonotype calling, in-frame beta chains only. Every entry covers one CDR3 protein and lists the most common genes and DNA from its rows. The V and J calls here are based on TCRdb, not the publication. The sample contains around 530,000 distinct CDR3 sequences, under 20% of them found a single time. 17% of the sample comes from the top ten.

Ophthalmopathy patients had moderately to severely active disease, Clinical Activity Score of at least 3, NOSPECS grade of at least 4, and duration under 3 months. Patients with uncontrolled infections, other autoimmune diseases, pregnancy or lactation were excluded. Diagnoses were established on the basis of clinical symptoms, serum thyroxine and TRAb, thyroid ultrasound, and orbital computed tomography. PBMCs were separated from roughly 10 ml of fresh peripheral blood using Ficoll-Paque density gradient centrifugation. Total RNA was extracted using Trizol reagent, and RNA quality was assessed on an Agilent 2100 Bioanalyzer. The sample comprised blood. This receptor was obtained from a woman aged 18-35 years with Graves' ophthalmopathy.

This receptor has the CDR3 CASSPEGAGLNNEQFF. The sequence in DNA is TGTGCCAGCAGCCCCGAGGGAGCGGGATTGAACAATGAGCAGTTCTTC. Rearrangement joined TRBV7-9 to TRBJ2-1; 7 of the junction bases match TRBD2. The CDR3, cysteine through phenylalanine, is 16 amino acids long. The sequence is cut down to CDR3 DNA, 48 bases in frame from base 1. According to the germline V gene (reference sequence), CDR1 reads SEHNR and CDR2 reads FQNEAQ. V loses 5 bases at its end and J loses 5 bases; junction bases beyond the gene matches: 12.